Below, 6 T cell receptor beta chains from the same sample are listed, as sequenced in a study of beta chain features in type 1 diabetes. The antigens these receptors bind are not known. Whole-study findings and limits: TCRB CDR3s from Type 1 diabetes patients were moderately but significantly shorter in all four CD4+ subsets.

The authors reverse transcribed all of the isolated RNA, so sequencing captured expressed TCRB transcripts. Data came from immunoSEQ multiplex PCR; TCRdb stores just in-frame clones and leaves some out. The data contain about 400,000 clones, over 10% of them singletons. The sequenced sample consisted of naive CD4+ T cells from blood. The origin of the receptors is a woman younger than 35 with type 1 diabetes.

This clone was seen more than once but under ten times. This chain links TRBV14 with TRBJ2-7, with a possible D match to TRBD2 (5 bases). The CDR3 runs to 14 residues. Trimming left V 1 base short and J 3 bases short, with 10 bases between. CDR1 SGHDN and CDR2 FVKESK come from the germline V gene. CDR3 amino acids: CASSQVHGLYEQYF. The CDR3 DNA reads TGTGCCAGCAGCCAAGTCCACGGACTCTACGAGCAGTACTTC. The full variable domain, rest sourced from reference TRBV14 and TRBJ2-7, is EAGVTQFPSHSVIEKGQTVTLRCDPISGHDNLYWYRRVMGKEIKFLLHFVKESKQDESGMPNNRFLAERTGGTYSTLKVQPAELEDSGVYFCASSQVHGLYEQYFGPGTRLTVT.

This clone was seen only a few times. The rearrangement uses TRBV7-9 and TRBJ2-5; 8 nucleotides agree with TRBD2. There are 16 residues in the CDR3. The V gene end was trimmed by 5 bases and the J gene end by 4 bases; junction bases not matched to a gene: 12. The germline V gene has CDR1 SEHNR and CDR2 FQNEAQ (reference sequence). In nucleotides, the CDR3 is TGTGCCAGCAGCCCCCCCGGGACTAGGGCCCCAGAGACCCAGTACTTC. Translating gives CASSPPGTRAPETQYF.

This clone was seen a handful of times. The J gene is TRBJ1-4, the V gene TRBV7-9; D call uncertain. Trimming took off 5 bases at V and 13 bases at J, with 14 bases between the two ends. The CDR3 loop spans 12 amino acids. CDR1 SEHNR and CDR2 FQNEAQ come from the germline V gene (reference sequence). Here the CDR3 reads CASSPAGARLFF. CDR3 nucleotides: TGTGCCAGCAGCCCCGCGGGCGCACGACTGTTTTTT.

This clone has a handful of counts. V and J are TRBV29-1 and TRBJ1-2, with 9 bases matching TRBD1. V was pared by 4 bases and J by 8 bases, with 2 bases of the junction left unmatched. This CDR3 spans 11 amino acids. The germline V gene has CDR1 SQVTM and CDR2 ANQGSEA. CDR3: CSVVGQGGYTF. The CDR3 region has the DNA TGCAGCGTTGTCGGACAGGGGGGCTACACCTTC.

The rearrangement uses TRBV19 and TRBJ2-1; 8 bases are shared with TRBD1. The junction had 1 base not matched to a gene; V was cut back by 3 bases and J by 6 bases. Germline CDR1 LNHDA, CDR2 SQIVND (reference sequence). CDR3 length: 13 residues. This CDR3 reads CASSIGTGNEQFF. The CDR3 coding sequence is TGTGCCAGTAGTATTGGGACAGGCAATGAGCAGTTCTTC.

This chain links TRBV4-3 with TRBJ1-6; D uncertain. The V end was cut by 0 bases, the J end by 8 bases, with 14 bases between. Germline loops: CDR1 LGHNA, CDR2 YSLEER. The CDR3 has 16 amino acids. The CDR3 reads CASSQETRPTYSPLHF. The CDR3 DNA reads as TGCGCCAGCAGCCAAGAGACGCGGCCCACCTATTCACCCCTCCACTTT.